This T cell receptor beta chain comes out of a study of blood T cell repertoires in COVID-19. Turning to the study itself: COVID-19 samples collected from the United States, Italy and Spain covered acute and convalescent phases. PBMCs, B-cell-depleted T cells, or T cells provided the cDNA or gDNA that made up the material.

Germline-derived CDR1 and CDR2 are SGHTA and FQGTGA. The V gene lost 2 bases and the J gene lost 5 bases, with 6 bases spanning the gap. This CDR3 has 13 residues. In the source study's methods: Reference gene primer amplification yielded estimated nucleated cell counts. Generated by immunoSEQ multiplex PCR, the TCRdb table keeps only in-frame clones and is missing some. The V and J calls and the clone size are those of that table, but D and trimming were determined from the DNA. The top ten clones hold roughly 3.2% of a sample with approximately 150,000 clones, 75% to 90% of them seen once. The source of this sequence is a woman in her sixties or seventies with active COVID-19. Specimen: peripheral blood. The gene calls are TRBV7-3 and TRBJ2-2; D gene unclear. The CDR3 DNA reads as TGTGCCAGCAGCTTACTAGTTACCGGGGAGCTGTTTTTT. Encoded protein: CASSLLVTGELFF.